This T cell receptor beta chain was retrieved from a study of beta chain features in type 1 diabetes. Study background: Cell yields, age and gender were similar between patients and healthy donors. Regarding the study as a whole: VDJ junctions in type 1 diabetes patients carried more deletions and fewer insertions. Among all four CD4+ subsets, Type 1 diabetes patients had TCRB CDR3s that were moderately but significantly shorter. Whether TCRB rearrangement is influenced by HLA type went unresolved here.

The authors reverse transcribed all of the isolated RNA, so sequencing captured expressed TCRB transcripts. Produced via immunoSEQ multiplex PCR; TCRdb's table is partial and in-frame only. The sample holds nearly 350,000 clones; 9.3% are singletons and the top ten take less than 1.2%. The V and J ends lost 0 bases and 1 base respectively, with 4 bases between them. This CDR3 region has 13 residues. CDR1 and CDR2 from the germline V gene are SGHNT and YYREEE (reference sequence). In this sample, this clone turned up a few times. Its antigen is undetermined. The identical CDR3 is also encoded by other nucleotide sequences in the sample.

This chain links TRBV5-4 with TRBJ1-1; D unresolved. Material: central memory CD4+ T cells from blood. The sequence was collected from a man aged 30-40 years with type 1 diabetes. The CDR3 loop is CASSLGGNTEAFF. CDR3 bases: TGTGCCAGCAGCTTGGGTGGGAACACTGAAGCTTTCTTT.